These 14 T cell receptor beta chains originate from one sample sequenced in a study of blood T cell repertoires in COVID-19. Profiling relied on immunoSEQ multiplex PCR, and the TCRdb table lists in-frame clones only, not all of them. This sample yields approximately 320,000 clones, of which over 85% are seen a single time; 11% belongs to the top ten. Sequencing used peripheral blood. These receptors originate from a woman younger than 45 with COVID-19, enrolled during active disease.

This clone was detected once. The chain couples TRBV5-1 to TRBJ2-2; 8 bases agree with TRBD1. Germline V gives CDR1 SGHRS, CDR2 YFSETQ. The CDR3 spans 13 residues. V lost 4 bases to trimming and J lost 5 bases; unmatched junction nucleotides: 1. CDR3 loop: CASSRQGTGELFF. CDR3 in DNA: TGCGCCAGCAGCCGACAGGGGACCGGGGAGCTGTTTTTT.

The V gene is TRBV29-1, the J gene TRBJ2-3, with unresolved D. There are 12 residues in the CDR3. The germline CDR1 and CDR2 sequences are SQVTM and ANQGSEA. The V end lost 4 bases, the J end lost 0 bases, and 5 bases lay between the germline ends. This CDR3 reads CSVVSSTDTQYF. Written as DNA, the CDR3 is TGCAGCGTTGTGAGCAGCACAGATACGCAGTATTTT.

This rearrangement joins TRBV19 to TRBJ1-2, with TRBD1 as a possible D gene (6 bases). This CDR3 is 14 amino acids long. Trimming took 5 bases from V and 5 from J, leaving 15 bases between them. The germline CDR1 and CDR2 sequences are LNHDA and SQIVND (reference sequence). The CDR3 protein is CASSRTADSYGYTF. The CDR3 coding sequence is TGTGCCAGTAGTCGGACAGCGGACAGTTATGGCTACACCTTC.

A single count supports this clone. This chain uses TRBV6-5 with TRBJ1-1; 8 nucleotides align to TRBD1. CDR1 and CDR2 (germline): MNHEY, SVGAGI. There are 15 residues in the CDR3. V shed 2 bases and J 2 bases; nucleotides not matched to a gene: 4. The CDR3, as DNA: TGTGCCAGCAGTTACGGGACAGGTTCTAACACTGAAGCTTTCTTT. It yields the protein CASSYGTGSNTEAFF.

The sample holds one count of this clone. This chain links TRBV6-5 with TRBJ1-2; possibly TRBD1 for D (6 bases). Per germline, CDR1 MNHEY and CDR2 SVGAGI. Trimming took 6 bases from V and 2 from J, leaving 10 bases between them. The CDR3 extends over 13 amino acids. This CDR3 reads CASRRQDNYGYTF. CDR3 sequence (DNA): TGTGCCAGCAGGCGACAGGACAACTATGGCTACACCTTC.

The chain carries TRBV6-4 and TRBJ2-2, with 11 nucleotides matching TRBD1. Unmatched junction bases numbered 6, after V lost 2 bases and J lost 7 bases. The CDR3 is made up of 16 amino acids. Per germline, CDR1 MRHNA and CDR2 SNTAGT. As DNA, the CDR3 is TGTGCCAGCAGTGACCTCGGACAGGGGGCAATCGGGGAGCTGTTTTTT. Its translation: CASSDLGQGAIGELFF.

V is TRBV5-6 and J is TRBJ2-1; 9 positions match TRBD2. The V gene's germline CDR1 is SGHDT and CDR2 YYEEEE. The CDR3 is 15 amino acids. The J segment lost 9 bases and the V segment lost 4 bases, leaving 11 bases of the junction unmatched. The CDR3 DNA reads as TGTGCCAGCAGCCCCACAGCGGGGGGAGAGATTGAGCAGTTCTTC. It is translated as CASSPTAGGEIEQFF.

The V and J genes are TRBV4-1 and TRBJ2-1; D gene ambiguous. CDR3 length: 15 amino acids. Germline V lookup: CDR1 MGHRA, CDR2 YSYEKL. Trimming removed 0 bases from V and 4 bases from J, with 10 bases in between. CDR3 amino acids: CASSQETDLYNEQFF. CDR3 nucleotides: TGCGCCAGCAGCCAAGAAACAGACCTATACAATGAGCAGTTCTTC.

In this sample, this clone turned up a few times. The CDR3 coding sequence is TGTGCCAGCAGCTACGGTGGACAGGTCGGAGAGACCCAGTACTTC. Protein product: CASSYGGQVGETQYF. The gene calls are TRBV3-1 (or the pseudogene TRBV3-2) and TRBJ2-5; 7 bases are a match to TRBD1. The germline CDR1 and CDR2 sequences are LGHDT and YNNKEL (reference sequence). This CDR3 region has 15 residues. The V segment lost 5 bases and the J segment 4 bases; nucleotides outside the gene matches: 10.

This chain uses TRBV19 with TRBJ2-2, with no clear D. Germline V gene data show CDR1 as LNHDA and CDR2 as SQIVND (reference sequence). The CDR3 has 15 amino acids. The V and J ends lost 5 bases and 0 bases respectively, with 10 bases between them. The CDR3 loop is CASSAQRTNTGELFF. The CDR3, as DNA: TGTGCCAGTAGTGCCCAGAGGACGAACACCGGGGAGCTGTTTTTT.

CDR3 DNA: TGCGCCAGCAGCTTGGTTCAGGGGGCGGGGGCTTTCTTT. Amino acid sequence: CASSLVQGAGAFF. The chain combines TRBV5-1 with TRBJ1-1, with TRBD1 matching 8 bases. Germline CDR1 SGHRS, CDR2 YFSETQ. With 0 bases clipped from V and 11 bases from J, the junction kept 6 bases outside the gene matches. The CDR3 loop spans 13 amino acids. The full variable domain, with the rest looked up from reference TRBV5-1 and TRBJ1-1, is KAGVTQTPRYLIKTRGQQVTLSCSPISGHRSVSWYQQTPGQGLQFLFEYFSETQRNKGNFPGRFSGRQFSNSRSEMNVSTLELGDSALYLCASSLVQGAGAFFGQGTRLTVV.

This chain joins TRBV19 and TRBJ1-2; 7 bases agree with TRBD1. The germline V gene encodes CDR1 LNHDA and CDR2 SQIVND (reference sequence). This CDR3 has 13 residues. V lost 3 bases and J lost 4; bases outside the gene matches: 2. This CDR3 is CASSIGTAYGYTF. The CDR3 coding sequence is TGTGCCAGTAGTATTGGGACAGCCTATGGCTACACCTTC. Based on the CDR3 plus reference TRBV19 and TRBJ1-2, the full variable domain is DGGITQSPKYLFRKEGQNVTLSCEQNLNHDAMYWYRQDPGQGLRLIYYSQIVNDFQKGDIAEGYSVSREKKESFPLTVTSAQKNPTAFYLCASSIGTAYGYTFGSGTRLTVV.

This chain joins TRBV25-1 and TRBJ1-2; 7 bases match TRBD1. Germline V CDR1 and CDR2: MGHDK, SYGVNS. CDR3 length: 14 amino acids. Trimming at V came to 2 bases and at J to 7 bases, leaving 7 bases not matched to a gene. The CDR3 region is CASSEGRGFSGYTF. CDR3 sequence (DNA): TGTGCCAGCAGTGAAGGCAGGGGGTTTAGTGGCTACACCTTC.

The chain employs TRBV6-2 or TRBV6-3 and TRBJ2-1, with TRBD2 matching 7 bases. The V segment lost 5 bases and the J segment 9 bases; nucleotides outside the gene matches: 10. CDR3 length: 14 amino acids. Germline CDR1 and CDR2: MNHEY and SVGEGT. The CDR3 DNA reads as TGTGCCAGCAGTCCCCCCTGGGAGGGAAGTGAGCAGTTCTTC. Translated, it gives CASSPPWEGSEQFF.